The entry that follows covers one T cell receptor beta chain sequence. The antigen remains unidentified. A CD45RO-CCR7+CD27+CD95- phenotype identified naive CD8+ T cells. UMI labels and 5' RACE were used to prepare the TRB cDNA libraries. TCRdb re-called the 5' RACE reads, yielding one record per CDR3 amino acid sequence without DNA. In all, the sample yields 75,000 to 90,000 distinct CDR3 sequences. This entry belongs to a study of CXCR3-negative and CXCR3-positive naive CD8 T cells. Study-wide results and caveats: Naive subsets displayed similar surface CD5, and TCR strength was inferred from TRB CDR3 properties. Hydrophobicity was higher for TRB CDR3s found in CXCR3-positive naive cells than in CXCR3-negative naive cells.

CDR3 size: 14 residues. In germline, CDR1 is SQVTM, CDR2 ANQGSEA. The clonotype comes from a human donor in good health. Some clones in this sample may be carry-over from other donors' samples. The J gene is TRBJ2-5, the V gene TRBV29-1; the TCRdb D gene call, TRBD2, has no DNA to confirm it. The material sequenced was naive CXCR3+ CD8+ T cells from blood. Subset of the sample: CD45RO-CCR7+CD27+CD95- naive CD8+ T cells expressing CXCR3 (TNR3+). CDR3 sequence reads: CSVPFRPNQETQYF.